Following are 8 T cell receptor beta chains from one sample sequenced in a study of molecular identifiers for immune sequencing clone quantification. TCRdb called the PCR reads again in MiXCR, with one record for every CDR3 protein. The data show approximately 550,000 distinct CDR3 sequences, with 20% to 25% seen just once and approximately 0.84% held by the top ten. The specimen was naive CD8+ T cells from blood, with Jurkat cell RNA spiked in. Subset given: FACS-sorted CD8+CD4-CCR7+CD45RA+ naive T cells. These receptors were obtained from a human donor in good health. Some libraries in this study had Jurkat cell RNA spiked in.

This clonotype has a count of ten or more. V gene TRBV12-3 or TRBV12-4 combines with J gene TRBJ1-1, with D unresolved. The V gene lost 5 bases and the J gene lost 8 bases, with 12 bases spanning the gap. CDR3 length equals 12 residues. CDR3 in DNA: TGTGCCAGCAGTATCGTAGGCGCCGAAGCTTTCTTT. Amino acids: CASSIVGAEAFF.

At least ten counts were recorded for this clonotype. This chain uses TRBV20-1 with TRBJ2-5; the D gene is possibly TRBD1 (5 bases). V dropped 0 bases and J dropped 2 bases, with 16 bases sitting between them. This CDR3 is built from 16 residues. CDR1 and CDR2 from the germline V gene are DFQATT and SNEGSKA (reference sequence). The CDR3 bases are TGCAGTGCTAGAGATCGGAATAGGGGTTTGCAAGAGACCCAGTACTTC. It encodes CSARDRNRGLQETQYF.

This clonotype has just a few counts. This chain uses TRBV6-2 or TRBV6-3 with TRBJ1-2; possible D gene TRBD1, 6 bases. Germline CDR1 MNHEY, CDR2 SVGEGT. The length of the CDR3 is 13 residues. The V end lost 4 bases, the J end lost 2 bases, and 8 bases lay between the germline ends. In DNA, the CDR3 is TGTGCCAGCAGTTTCCAGGGGAACTATGGCTACACCTTC. Amino acid sequence: CASSFQGNYGYTF.

The chain carries TRBV27 and TRBJ2-7; perhaps TRBD1 as D (5 bases). Looked up from germline, CDR1 is MNHEY and CDR2 is SMNVEV (reference sequence). The CDR3 runs 14 residues. Trimming took off 1 base at V and 4 bases at J, with 11 bases between the two ends. The CDR3 is CASSLWGAGYEQYF. The CDR3 DNA reads TGTGCCAGCAGTTTATGGGGCGCTGGGTACGAGCAGTACTTC.

This clonotype has just a few counts. The gene calls are TRBV19 and TRBJ1-1, with D possibly TRBD1 on 5 matching bases. V lost 9 bases, J lost 9 bases, and 14 bases lay in between. CDR1 and CDR2 (germline): LNHDA, SQIVND (reference sequence). The CDR3 length is 11 residues. The CDR3 sequence is CASKTGEKAFF. The CDR3 region has the DNA TGTGCCAGCAAAACGGGGGAAAAAGCTTTCTTT.

On this clonotype itself: At one end the junction does not follow the germline gene, possibly because of a read error. This chain connects TRBV7-6 to TRBJ2-5; D perhaps matches TRBD2 (5 bases). Germline V gene lookup returns CDR1 SGHVS and CDR2 FNYEAQ. The CDR3 spans 14 residues. As DNA, the CDR3 is TGTGCCAGCAGCTTAGGGGAGCCGGCAGAGGCCCAGTACTTC. This translates into CASSLGEPAEAQYF. Variable domain in full (rest from reference TRBV7-6 and TRBJ2-5): GAGVSQSPRYKVTKRGQDVALRCDPISGHVSLYWYRQALGQGPEFLTYFNYEAQQDKSGLPNDRFSAERPEGSISTLTIQRTEQRDSAMYRCASSLGEPAEAQYFGPGTRLLVL.

This rearrangement joins TRBV27 to TRBJ1-5; D gene uncertain. Trimming pared 5 bases from V and 3 bases from J, leaving 11 bases between. This CDR3 has 14 amino acids. Per germline, CDR1 MNHEY and CDR2 SMNVEV (reference sequence). This chain's CDR3 is CASSPGLLNQPQHF. The CDR3 nucleotides read TGTGCCAGCAGTCCTGGACTGCTCAATCAGCCCCAGCATTTT.

Worth noting for this clonotype: A read error is possible here, since a much larger clone lies one base away. The chain uses TRBV15 and TRBJ2-1, with D possibly TRBD2 on 7 matching bases. This CDR3 contains 14 residues. With 11 bases removed from V and 7 bases from J, the gap between germline ends came to 21 bases. Germline CDR1 and CDR2: LNHNV and YYDKDF (reference sequence). This CDR3 reads CAARRGGGGNEQFF. The CDR3 DNA is TGTGCCGCCCGAAGAGGGGGGGGTGGTAATGAGCAGTTCTTC.